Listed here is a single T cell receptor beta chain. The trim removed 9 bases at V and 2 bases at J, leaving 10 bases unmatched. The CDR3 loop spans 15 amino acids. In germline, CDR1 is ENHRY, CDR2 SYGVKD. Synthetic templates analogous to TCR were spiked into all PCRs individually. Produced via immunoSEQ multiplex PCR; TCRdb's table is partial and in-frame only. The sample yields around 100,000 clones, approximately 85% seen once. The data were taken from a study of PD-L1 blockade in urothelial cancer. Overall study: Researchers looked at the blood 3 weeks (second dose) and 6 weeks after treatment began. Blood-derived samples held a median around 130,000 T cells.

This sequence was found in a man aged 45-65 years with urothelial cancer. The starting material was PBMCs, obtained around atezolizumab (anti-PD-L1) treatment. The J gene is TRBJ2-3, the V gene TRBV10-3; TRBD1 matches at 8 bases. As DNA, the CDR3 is TGTGCCATTCGACAGGGGAACCTTTTCACAGATACGCAGTATTTT. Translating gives CAIRQGNLFTDTQYF.